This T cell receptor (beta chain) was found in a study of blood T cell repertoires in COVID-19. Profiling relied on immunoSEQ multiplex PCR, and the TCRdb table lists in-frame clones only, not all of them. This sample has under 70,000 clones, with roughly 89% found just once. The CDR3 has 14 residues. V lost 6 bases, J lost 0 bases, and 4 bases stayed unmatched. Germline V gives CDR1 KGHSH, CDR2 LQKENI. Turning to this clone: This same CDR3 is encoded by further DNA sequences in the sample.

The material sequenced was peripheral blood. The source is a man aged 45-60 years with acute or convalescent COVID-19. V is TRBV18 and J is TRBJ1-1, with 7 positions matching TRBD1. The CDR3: CASSRQGLNTEAFF. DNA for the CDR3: TGTGCCAGCTCTCGACAGGGTTTGAACACTGAAGCTTTCTTT.